The present T cell receptor beta chain was sequenced within a study of regulatory T cells in long-lasting Graves disease. This clonotype was detected ten times or more. Germline CDR1 reads DFQATT; CDR2 reads SNEGSKA (reference sequence). V was shortened by 1 base and J by 3 bases, with 16 bases between the two germline ends. The CDR3 extends over 16 amino acids. As for time point: persistent/refractory GD, antithyroid drugs over 5 years with positive TRAb. The TCR library used RNA extracted from PBMCs. CDR3 regions were amplified by Arm-PCR using iRepertoire HTBI primers to build TCR beta libraries. TCRdb reprocessed the multiplex PCR reads with MiXCR, giving one entry per CDR3 protein. Here the sample spans approximately 380,000 distinct CDR3 sequences, roughly 20% being singletons.

The receptor was derived from a female donor with Graves disease. The starting material was peripheral blood mononuclear cells (PBMCs), obtained when the disease was refractory, from a patient treated with antithyroid drugs. This chain links TRBV20-1 with TRBJ1-5, with unresolved D. The CDR3 sequence is CSARVSLGVINQPQHF. CDR3 in DNA: TGCAGTGCTAGAGTATCCCTGGGAGTAATCAATCAGCCCCAGCATTTT.